This T cell receptor beta chain was sequenced during a study of vaccination and CD4 T cells after COVID-19. Sample treatment: roughly ten-day PBMC culture with coronavirus spike peptide pools or control peptides (ViraFEST assay). Sequencing of the DNA from cultured CD4+ T cells was carried out with the Oncomine TCR Beta short-read assay. MiXCR, applied by TCRdb to the PCR reads, yields one record per CDR3 protein. This table holds about 11,000 distinct CDR3 sequences, 30% to 35% found once. The table lists this clonotype with a few counts. Its target is not known. This sequence originates from a human donor who had recovered from COVID-19. Here the sequenced sample was CD4+ T cells from blood, cultured in vitro, taken after SARS-CoV-2 vaccination.

CDR3 sequence: CASSFQGAHNQPQHF. CDR3 coding DNA: TGTGCCAGCAGTTTCCAGGGGGCTCACAATCAGCCCCAGCATTTT. This chain links TRBV28 with TRBJ1-5; 8 positions match TRBD1. Germline V gene lookup returns CDR1 MDHEN and CDR2 SYDVKM. The CDR3 runs to 15 residues. V was clipped by 3 bases and J by 3 bases; unmatched bases: 4.